These T cell receptor beta chains were read from a single sample in a study of T cell changes during pregnancy in multiple sclerosis. The assay was immunoSEQ multiplex PCR, and TCRdb's table has in-frame clones only and misses some. The data hold about 98,000 clones, with 92% observed a single time. Material: peripheral blood, obtained after pregnancy. The receptors were sampled from a female donor in good health, enrolled as a control in a pregnancy study. The CDR3 runs from the conserved cysteine through the conserved F or W. D genes are given only for firm matches. Clone size is stated in some rows and not others, as once, few, many or a class when expanded.

clone_size j_call d_call cdr3_length v_call cdr3_nt cdr3_aa
once TRBJ1-6 TRBD1 14 TRBV27 TGTGCCAGCAGTACCGGGACAGGGAATTCACCCCTCCACTTT CASSTGTGNSPLHF
- TRBJ1-3 - 13 TRBV9 TGTGCCAGCAGCGTAGGGGGGGGCTCCACCATATATTTT CASSVGGGSTIYF
- TRBJ2-7 TRBD2 15 TRBV18 TGTGCCAGCTCACCTTTGGGTGCGGGGGATTACGAGCAGTACTTC CASSPLGAGDYEQYF
- TRBJ1-1 TRBD1 16 TRBV4-1 TGCGCCAGCAGCCAGGGCGACAGGGCGCCGAACACTGAAGCTTTCTTT CASSQGDRAPNTEAFF
- TRBJ2-5 TRBD2 14 TRBV5-1 TGCGCCAGCAGCTTAACTAGCGCCCAAGAGACCCAGTACTTC CASSLTSAQETQYF
- TRBJ2-1 TRBD2 14 TRBV18 TGTGCCAGCTCACCCCTAGCGGGGCAGAATGAGCAGTTCTTC CASSPLAGQNEQFF
once TRBJ2-7 TRBD1 13 TRBV18 TGTGCCAGCTCACTGACAGGGTCCTACGAGCAGTACTTC CASSLTGSYEQYF
- TRBJ1-2 TRBD1 13 TRBV19 TGTGCCAGTAGTCTGACAGGGGGCGATGGCTACACCTTC CASSLTGGDGYTF
- TRBJ2-7 TRBD2 14 TRBV5-1 TGCGCCAGCAGCCCGGGACTAGCGGGCTACGAGCAGTACTTC CASSPGLAGYEQYF
- TRBJ1-2 - 14 TRBV11-2 TGTGCCAGCAGCCCCCGTGTCTCGAGGTATGGCTACACCTTC CASSPRVSRYGYTF
- TRBJ2-5 - 13 TRBV4-2 TGTGCCAGCAGCCAAGACCCGGAAGAGACCCAGTACTTC CASSQDPEETQYF
- TRBJ1-2 TRBD1 15 TRBV7-3 TGTGCCAGCAGCTTAACCAACCAAGACAGGGATGGCTACACCTTC CASSLTNQDRDGYTF
- TRBJ2-5 TRBD1 15 TRBV2 TGTGCCAGCAGCAGTACAGGGGGCGCTGGGGAGACCCAGTACTTC CASSSTGGAGETQYF
few TRBJ1-1 - 14 TRBV9 TGTGCCAGCAGCGTAGACAGCGGTAACACTGAAGCTTTCTTT CASSVDSGNTEAFF
- TRBJ2-3 TRBD2 14 TRBV19 TGTGCCAGTAGTATGACTAGCGGGACAGATACGCAGTATTTT CASSMTSGTDTQYF
- TRBJ1-5 - 12 TRBV29-1 TGCAGCGTTGTGGACAAAAATCAGCCCCAGCATTTT CSVVDKNQPQHF
- TRBJ1-4 TRBD1 16 TRBV30 TGTGCCTGGAGTGTACGCCCGGACAGGGCACGGGAAAAACTGTTTTTT CAWSVRPDRAREKLFF
once TRBJ2-5 TRBD1 15 TRBV18 TGTGCCAGCTCACGGGACAGGGCCCGACAAGAGACCCAGTACTTC CASSRDRARQETQYF
- TRBJ1-1 - 13 TRBV19 TGTGCCAGCGCTGCAGGGTTTTACACTGAAGCTTTCTTT CASAAGFYTEAFF
- TRBJ1-2 - 13 TRBV7-8 TGTGCCAGCAGCTTAGTCTCAGGTCTTCTCTACACCTTC CASSLVSGLLYTF
- TRBJ2-5 TRBD2 15 TRBV18 TGTGCCAGCTCACCTCTAGCGGGAGGTTCGGAGACCCAGTACTTC CASSPLAGGSETQYF
- TRBJ1-4 - 14 TRBV28 TGTGCCAGCAGTCGACAGGTTTCTAATGAAAAACTGTTTTTT CASSRQVSNEKLFF
- TRBJ1-2 - 14 TRBV21-1 TGTGCCAGCAGCAAAACGGGACAGGGGTGCGGCTACACCTTC CASSKTGQGCGYTF
- TRBJ2-3 TRBD1 17 TRBV4-1 TGCGCCAGCAGCCAAGATAGGGGGCCACCGGTTAAAGATACGCAGTATTTT CASSQDRGPPVKDTQYF
- TRBJ2-7 - 16 TRBV28 TGTGCCAGCAGTTTACGACAGTTCCTTGGTTCGGACGAGCAGTACTTC CASSLRQFLGSDEQYF
- TRBJ1-1 - 13 TRBV11-3 TGTGCCAGCAGCTTAGGCCCACAGACTGAAGCTTTCTTT CASSLGPQTEAFF
once TRBJ2-7 - 14 TRBV4-1 TGCGCCAGCAGCCACCCCGGGGGTAAGATGGAGCAGTACTTC CASSHPGGKMEQYF
- TRBJ1-5 TRBD1 15 TRBV19 TGTGCCAGTAGTATCTTTACAGGGGGCAATCAGCCCCAGCATTTC CASSIFTGGNQPQHF
- TRBJ2-3 - 17 TRBV7-2 TGTGCCAGCAGCTTAAGGGTCGGGGGAACCCTCACAGATACGCAGTATTTT CASSLRVGGTLTDTQYF
- TRBJ2-1 - 16 TRBV5-1 TGCGCCAGCAGCTTGAGGGGCGCAAGCTCCTACAATGAGCAGTTCTTC CASSLRGASSYNEQFF
- TRBJ1-2 - 13 TRBV10-2 TGCGCCAGCAGCCTCGGGGGGGTTCAAGGCTACACCTTC CASSLGGVQGYTF
- TRBJ2-3 - 16 TRBV6-4 TGTGCCAGCAGTGACTCGGCGGGATCCTACACAGATACGCAGTATTTT CASSDSAGSYTDTQYF
- TRBJ1-5 - 17 TRBV5-8 TGTGCCAGCAGCTTCCTCGGACAGACCATAAGCAATCAGCCCCAGCATTTT CASSFLGQTISNQPQHF
- TRBJ2-3 TRBD1 14 TRBV7-2 TGTGCCAGCAGCTCTTTGAGGGGGCGGTATACGCAGTATTTT CASSSLRGRYTQYF
- TRBJ2-7 - 13 TRBV10-1 TGCGCCAGCAGCTTAGGGGAAATGTACGAGCAGTACTTC CASSLGEMYEQYF
- TRBJ2-1 TRBD1 15 TRBV19 TGTGCCAGTAGAAACCCGGGACAGGCTCGCAATGAGCAGTTCTTC CASRNPGQARNEQFF
- TRBJ2-1 - 15 TRBV5-1 TGCGCCAGCAGTGGGGGGTCAGGACAGGACAATGAGCAGTTCTTC CASSGGSGQDNEQFF
- TRBJ2-7 - 11 TRBV2 TGTGCCAGCAGTGTCGCCTACGAGCAGTACTTC CASSVAYEQYF
- TRBJ2-1 TRBD2 15 TRBV4-1 TGCGCCAGCAGCCTCCAGGGACTAGCGGGAGCTGAGCAGTTCTTC CASSLQGLAGAEQFF
- TRBJ2-5 - 13 TRBV18 TGTGCCAGCTCATCCGTTGACCAAGAGACCCAGTACTTC CASSSVDQETQYF
- TRBJ2-3 - 13 TRBV2 TGTGCCAGCAATTACAGGGGCACAGATACGCAGTATTTT CASNYRGTDTQYF
- TRBJ2-1 TRBD2 16 TRBV19 TGTGCCAGTATTGGTCTGATGGGGGGGAAGATGGGCGAGCAGTTCTTC CASIGLMGGKMGEQFF
- TRBJ1-4 - 15 TRBV11-2 TGTGCCAGCAGCTTAGGTTCAGCGGGAGGGGAAAAACTGTTTTTT CASSLGSAGGEKLFF
- TRBJ2-7 TRBD1 13 TRBV4-1 TGCGCCAGCAGCCCGGGACAGGGGGACGAGCAGTACTTC CASSPGQGDEQYF
- TRBJ2-2 - 13 TRBV7-9 TGTGCCAGCAGCTTAGGGTCAGGCGGGGAGCTGTTTTTT CASSLGSGGELFF
- TRBJ2-7 TRBD2 14 TRBV11-2 TGTGCCAGCAGCCCCGGCGGGAGTTCCTACGAGCAGTACTTC CASSPGGSSYEQYF
- TRBJ2-7 TRBD2 13 TRBV27 TGTGCCAGCAGGGCCGGGGGGGCCTACGAGCAGTACTTC CASRAGGAYEQYF
- TRBJ2-3 TRBD2 16 TRBV2 TGTGCCAGCAGTGAAGCAGGACTAGCGGGCACAGATACGCAGTATTTT CASSEAGLAGTDTQYF
- TRBJ2-3 - 15 TRBV7-2 TGTGCCAGCAGCTTATTACTCATTAGCACAGATACGCAGTATTTT CASSLLLISTDTQYF
- TRBJ2-7 - 15 TRBV2 TGTGCCAGCAGTGTAGTTGAACCTCCCGCCTCCGAGCAGTACTTC CASSVVEPPASEQYF
- TRBJ1-1 - 15 TRBV14 TGTGCCAGCAGCCAAGATCTAAACCTGAACACTGAAGCTTTCTTT CASSQDLNLNTEAFF
- TRBJ2-1 TRBD2 15 TRBV30 TGTGCCTGGAGTCAGGGCGGGGGGGCCTACAATGAGCAGTTCTTC CAWSQGGGAYNEQFF
- TRBJ2-2 - 15 TRBV6-1 TGTGCCAGCAGACCCCGAGCGGGGAACACCGGGGAGCTGTTTTTT CASRPRAGNTGELFF
- TRBJ1-3 - 13 TRBV30 TGTGCCTGGAGGGGGGCAGCTGGAAACACCATATATTTT CAWRGAAGNTIYF
- TRBJ1-5 - 15 TRBV15 TGTGCCACCAGCAGGCAGCGGGGCCCCGATCAGCCCCAGCATTTT CATSRQRGPDQPQHF
- TRBJ2-4 TRBD1 15 TRBV7-6 TGTGCCAGCAGCCCCCAGACAGGGTCGAAAAACATTCAGTACTTC CASSPQTGSKNIQYF
- TRBJ2-3 - 13 TRBV29-1 TGCAGCGTTGAGGCAGGGGGCACAGATACGCAGTATTTT CSVEAGGTDTQYF
- TRBJ2-1 TRBD1 17 TRBV6-1 TGTGCCAGCAGTGGGGACAGGGGAGGAGCGGGGCTCAATGAGCAGTTCTTC CASSGDRGGAGLNEQFF